What follows is one T cell receptor beta chain and its context. Per germline, CDR1 MNHNY and CDR2 SVGAGI (reference sequence). With 6 bases removed from V and 0 bases from J, the gap between germline ends came to 8 bases. This CDR3 is built from 13 residues. The data are from a study of blood T cell repertoires in COVID-19. Study in general: Some COVID-19 samples were acute and others convalescent; all came from the United States, Italy and Spain. Sample material is recorded as cDNA or gDNA derived from T cells, B-cell-depleted T cells, or PBMCs.

Original handling: From reference gene primer amplification, estimates of nucleated cell counts were derived. Using immunoSEQ multiplex PCR, the repertoire was profiled, and TCRdb retains in-frame clones only, with some absent. The V and J calls and clone size come from that table; D and trimming were worked out from the DNA. The table has more than 100,000 clones, approximately 88% seen once. Sequencing used peripheral blood. The source of this sequence is a man in his fifties or sixties with acute or convalescent COVID-19. The genes are TRBV6-6 and TRBJ1-1; possibly TRBD1 for D (6 bases). CDR3 nucleotides: TGTGCCAGCAGGACAGGAGTGAACACTGAAGCTTTCTTT. Residues: CASRTGVNTEAFF.